This T cell receptor beta chain was captured by sequencing in a study of blood T cell repertoires in COVID-19. Germline loops: CDR1 MDHEN, CDR2 SYDVKM. This CDR3 is 17 amino acids long. V was clipped by 2 bases and J by 1 base; unmatched bases: 8. Clones were sequenced by immunoSEQ multiplex PCR, and TCRdb holds only the in-frame ones, with some missing. This sample has approximately 300,000 clones, with about nine tenths found just once. The clonotype was recovered from a man between 18 and 29 years old with active or convalescent COVID-19. Source material: peripheral blood. The rearrangement uses TRBV28 and TRBJ1-5; TRBD1 aligns across 7 bases. The CDR3 loop reads CASSLVRGRSSNQPQHF. The CDR3 coding sequence is TGTGCCAGCAGTTTAGTAAGGGGGCGTTCGAGCAATCAGCCCCAGCATTTT.